This TCR beta chain was observed in a study of vaccination effects on CD4 cells after COVID-19. Whole-study context: Participants were given two doses of BNT162b2 or mRNA-1273 vaccine.

Assay: immunoSEQ multiplex PCR; the TCRdb copy retains only in-frame clones and omits some. Seen here are about 55,000 clones, under 75% observed once, and the top ten hold 15% to 20%. Study results and limitations: Whether induced by infection or by vaccine, clones showed marked clonal contraction late after vaccination.

On this clone itself: Its antigen is unknown.

The V segment lost 6 bases and the J segment 7 bases; nucleotides outside the gene matches: 8. Germline assignment: CDR1 LGHNT and CDR2 FRNRAP. CDR3 size: 13 residues. Peptide-pool stimulation followed by sequencing identified expanded antigen-specific CD4+ clonotypes in the ViraFEST assay. Researchers isolated CD4+ T cells once 9 to 11 days of culture had elapsed. Vaccine recipients had no previous SARS-CoV-2 infection; their nucleocapsid antibodies were negative. This receptor was taken from a human donor who received a COVID-19 vaccine. The source was CD4+ T cells from PBMCs cultured with SARS-CoV-2 spike peptides, collected before COVID-19 vaccination. The gene calls are TRBV12-5 and TRBJ1-1; TRBD1 agrees at 7 bases. The CDR3 loop is CASGLDRANEAFF. The CDR3 DNA reads as TGTGCTAGTGGCCTAGACAGGGCTAATGAAGCTTTCTTT. Full variable domain (missing parts from reference TRBV12-5 and TRBJ1-1): DARVTQTPRHKVTEMGQEVTMRCQPILGHNTVFWYRQTMMQGLELLAYFRNRAPLDDSGMPKDRFSAEMPDATLATLKIQPSEPRDSAVYFCASGLDRANEAFFGQGTRLTVV.